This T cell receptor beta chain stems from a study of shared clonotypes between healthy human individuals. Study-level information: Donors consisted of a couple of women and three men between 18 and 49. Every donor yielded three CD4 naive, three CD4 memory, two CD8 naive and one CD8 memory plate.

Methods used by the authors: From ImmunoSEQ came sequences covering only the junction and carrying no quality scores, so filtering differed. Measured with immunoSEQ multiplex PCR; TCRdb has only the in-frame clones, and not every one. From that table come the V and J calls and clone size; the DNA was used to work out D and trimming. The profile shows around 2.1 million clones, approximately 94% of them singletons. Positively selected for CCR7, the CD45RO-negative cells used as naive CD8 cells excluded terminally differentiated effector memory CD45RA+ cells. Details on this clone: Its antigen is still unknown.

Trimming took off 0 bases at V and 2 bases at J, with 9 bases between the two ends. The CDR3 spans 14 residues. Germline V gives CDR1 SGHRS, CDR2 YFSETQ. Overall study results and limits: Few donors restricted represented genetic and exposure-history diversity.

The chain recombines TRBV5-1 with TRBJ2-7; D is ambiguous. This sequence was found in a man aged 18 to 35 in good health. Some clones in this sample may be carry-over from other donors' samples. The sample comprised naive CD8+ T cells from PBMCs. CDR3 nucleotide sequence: TGCGCCAGCAGCTTGGGCCTTGGGGCCTACGAGCAGTACTTC. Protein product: CASSLGLGAYEQYF.